The 2 T cell receptor beta chains given below trace back to one sample, sequenced in a study of neurological immune-mediated disorders. TCRdb recomputed calls from the 5' RACE reads with MiXCR, one row per CDR3 protein. Of roughly 89,000 distinct CDR3 sequences in the sample, 2.5% to 3% were seen once. Source material: PBMCs. Receptors originate from a woman aged 25 to 39 with multiple sclerosis.

This clonotype was detected many times. The V call is TRBV5-1, the J call TRBJ2-7, with 7 bases matching TRBD2. The CDR3 spans 15 residues. V was pared by 2 bases and J by 1 base, with 6 bases of the junction left unmatched. Germline V lookup: CDR1 SGHRS, CDR2 YFSETQ. The CDR3 is CASSFSGVMSYEQYF. The CDR3 bases are TGCGCCAGCAGCTTCAGCGGGGTAATGTCCTACGAGCAGTACTTC. The full variable domain, its missing parts supplied by reference TRBV5-1 and TRBJ2-7, is KAGVTQTPRYLIKTRGQQVTLSCSPISGHRSVSWYQQTPGQGLQFLFEYFSETQRNKGNFPGRFSGRQFSNSRSEMNVSTLELGDSALYLCASSFSGVMSYEQYFGPGTRLTVT.

This clonotype was counted ten times or more. CDR3: CSASSQGAQETQYF. The CDR3 region has the DNA TGCAGTGCTAGTAGTCAGGGGGCGCAAGAGACCCAGTACTTC. The gene calls are TRBV20-1 and TRBJ2-5, with 8 bases aligning to TRBD1. The junction had 5 bases not matched to a gene; V was cut back by 3 bases and J by 2 bases. There are 14 residues in the CDR3. The germline CDR1 and CDR2 sequences are DFQATT and SNEGSKA (reference sequence).